A selection of T cell receptor beta chains follows, all from one sample in a study of shared clonotypes between healthy human individuals. Only in-frame clones appear in the TCRdb table, and some are missing; sequencing was by immunoSEQ multiplex PCR. The sample lists approximately 590,000 clones, around 95% occurring once. The sequenced sample was naive CD8+ T cells sorted from blood. These receptors all stem from a woman aged 25 to 39 in good health. The CDR3 runs from the conserved cysteine through the conserved F or W. D genes are given only for firm matches. Expanded clones get a size class; other rows say once, few or many, or leave the size out.

CAISESSDSRLAYEQYF	TGTGCCATCAGTGAGTCTTCCGACTCGAGACTGGCCTACGAGCAGTACTTC	TRBV10-3	TRBJ2-7	NA	NA
CASSPEVSAKGVHEQFF	TGTGCCAGTAGTCCCGAGGTGTCGGCTAAGGGGGTCCATGAGCAGTTCTTC	TRBV19	TRBJ2-1	NA	NA
CASSPNALEETQYF	TGCGCCAGCAGCCCGAATGCCCTGGAAGAGACCCAGTACTTC	TRBV4-1	TRBJ2-5	NA	NA
CASSLIPLAGVYNEQFF	TGTGCCAGCAGTTTGATCCCACTAGCGGGGGTTTACAATGAGCAGTTCTTC	TRBV27	TRBJ2-1	NA	TRBD2
CASSLVGGETQYF	TGTGCCAGCAGCCTCGTGGGGGGAGAGACCCAGTACTTC	TRBV27	TRBJ2-5	NA	NA
CASSLSNYGYTF	TGTGCCAGCAGTTTATCCAACTATGGCTACACCTTC	TRBV27	TRBJ1-2	NA	NA
CASSLATGSGNQPQHF	TGTGCCAGCAGCTTGGCGACAGGGTCGGGGAATCAGCCCCAGCATTTT	TRBV5-6	TRBJ1-5	NA	TRBD1
CALTEGSITEAFF	TGCGCCCTCACAGAGGGTTCGATCACTGAAGCTTTCTTT	TRBV29-1	TRBJ1-1	NA	NA
CASFLTLGGDTDTQYF	TGTGCCAGCTTTCTTACCCTTGGGGGGGACACAGATACGCAGTATTTT	TRBV28	TRBJ2-3	NA	TRBD2
CASSLLGFEDTQYF	TGTGCCAGCAGTTTATTGGGGTTCGAAGATACGCAGTATTTT	TRBV27	TRBJ2-3	NA	NA
CASSPRTGSGLNTEAFF	TGTGCCAGCAGTCCCCGGACAGGGAGCGGTCTGAACACTGAAGCTTTCTTT	TRBV27	TRBJ1-1	NA	TRBD1
CASSLDSSNQPQHF	TGTGCCAGCAGCCTCGACAGTAGCAATCAGCCCCAGCATTTT	TRBV7-9	TRBJ1-5	few	NA
CASSFGVWQGGNQPQHF	TGTGCCAGCAGTTTCGGGGTTTGGCAGGGTGGCAATCAGCCCCAGCATTTT	TRBV28	TRBJ1-5	NA	NA
CASSLTASNSPLHF	TGTGCCAGCAGCTTGACAGCTTCTAATTCACCCCTCCACTTT	TRBV5-6	TRBJ1-6	NA	NA
CASSARDKPYEQYF	TGTGCCAGCAGTGCCCGGGACAAGCCCTACGAGCAGTACTTC	TRBV28	TRBJ2-7	NA	NA
CASSLSTKDRDEETQYF	TGCGCCAGCAGCTTATCTACCAAGGACAGGGACGAAGAGACCCAGTACTTC	TRBV5-1	TRBJ2-5	NA	TRBD1
CASSSRTEEAFF	TGTGCCAGCAGTAGCCGGACAGAAGAAGCTTTCTTT	TRBV6-1	TRBJ1-1	few	NA
CASSLGTGYNEQFF	TGTGCCAGCAGTTTAGGGACAGGCTACAATGAGCAGTTCTTC	TRBV27	TRBJ2-1	NA	TRBD1
CASSLGWSSGFARGNQETQYF	TGTGCCAGCAGTTTAGGTTGGTCTAGCGGGTTCGCCAGGGGAAACCAAGAGACCCAGTACTTC	TRBV28	TRBJ2-5	NA	TRBD2
CASSYHWTSGMNTGELFF	TGTGCCAGCAGCTATCACTGGACTAGCGGGATGAACACCGGGGAGCTGTTTTTT	TRBV7-2	TRBJ2-2	NA	TRBD2
CASSSAVGLGGNTIYF	TGTGCCAGCAGTTCCGCGGTTGGTTTGGGTGGAAACACCATATATTTT	TRBV28	TRBJ1-3	NA	NA
CASSQEGWLVGYNEQFF	TGTGCCAGCAGCCAAGAGGGGTGGTTAGTTGGCTACAATGAGCAGTTCTTC	TRBV2	TRBJ2-1	NA	NA
CASSGLALDTGELFF	TGCGCCAGCAGTGGACTAGCGTTAGACACCGGGGAGCTGTTTTTT	TRBV10-2	TRBJ2-2	NA	TRBD2
CASSQDLAGGLRDEQFF	TGCGCCAGCAGCCAAGATCTGGCGGGAGGCCTTCGGGATGAGCAGTTCTTC	TRBV4-1	TRBJ2-1	NA	TRBD2
CASSPSGEKGNEQFF	TGCGCCAGCAGCCCGTCGGGAGAAAAGGGAAATGAGCAGTTCTTC	TRBV4-1	TRBJ2-1	NA	NA
CASSEGTLYYEQYF	TGTGCCAGCAGTGAGGGCACGCTGTACTACGAGCAGTACTTC	TRBV2	TRBJ2-7	NA	NA
CSVLLTSGGTGELFF	TGCAGCGTCCTCCTGACTAGCGGGGGCACCGGGGAGCTGTTTTTT	TRBV29-1	TRBJ2-2	NA	TRBD2
CASSEAGTDRRNEQYF	TGTGCCAGCAGTGAAGCCGGGACAGATAGGAGAAACGAGCAGTACTTC	TRBV6-1	TRBJ2-7	NA	TRBD1
CASAGQEIQPQHF	TGTGCCAGCGCGGGACAGGAGATCCAGCCCCAGCATTTT	TRBV28	TRBJ1-5	NA	TRBD1
CASSSFGDEQFF	TGTGCCAGCAGTTCCTTTGGTGATGAGCAGTTCTTC	TRBV27	TRBJ2-1	NA	NA
CASSLALSGSGSEQFF	TGTGCCAGCAGCTTAGCCCTTAGCGGGAGTGGTAGTGAGCAGTTCTTC	TRBV13	TRBJ2-1	NA	TRBD2
CAISETSGSYEQYF	TGTGCCATCAGTGAAACTAGCGGGAGTTACGAGCAGTACTTC	TRBV10-3	TRBJ2-7	NA	TRBD2
CASSQGTSGSISYEQYF	TGCGCCAGCAGCCAAGGGACTAGCGGGAGTATATCCTACGAGCAGTACTTC	TRBV4-1	TRBJ2-7	NA	TRBD2
CASSFLGISYEQYF	TGTGCCAGCAGCTTCTTGGGGATCTCCTACGAGCAGTACTTC	TRBV7-8	TRBJ2-7	NA	NA
CASSLGDGELFF	TGTGCCAGCAGCTTAGGGGACGGGGAGCTGTTTTTT	TRBV7-2	TRBJ2-2	NA	NA
CASSFPRGTMNTEAFF	TGTGCCAGCAGTTTCCCGCGGGGAACTATGAACACTGAAGCTTTCTTT	TRBV7-9	TRBJ1-1	NA	NA
CASSLGGIMNTEAFF	TGTGCCAGCAGCTTAGGGGGCATCATGAACACTGAAGCTTTCTTT	TRBV7-9	TRBJ1-1	once	NA
CASSWDRGSSYEQYF	TGTGCCAGCAGTTGGGATAGGGGGAGCTCCTACGAGCAGTACTTC	TRBV11-2	TRBJ2-7	NA	NA
CASSESRYGEGDAYEQYF	TGCGCCAGCAGTGAGTCGAGGTATGGGGAAGGAGACGCTTACGAGCAGTACTTC	TRBV10-1	TRBJ2-7	NA	NA
CASSESPGQGRNEQFF	TGTGCCAGCAGTGAATCGCCGGGACAGGGGCGCAATGAGCAGTTCTTC	TRBV6-1	TRBJ2-1	once	TRBD1
CATAGPSYEQYF	TGTGCCACGGCGGGCCCCTCCTACGAGCAGTACTTC	TRBV2	TRBJ2-7	few	NA
CASNLAGGYEQYF	TGCGCCAGCAACCTAGCGGGAGGCTACGAGCAGTACTTC	TRBV5-1	TRBJ2-7	NA	TRBD2
CASSEALGSPGNTIYF	TGTGCCAGCAGTGAAGCGCTAGGGAGCCCCGGAAACACCATATATTTT	TRBV6-1	TRBJ1-3	NA	NA
CASSRGPLAPSDDEQYF	TGTGCCAGCAGCCGGGGCCCACTAGCGCCTTCGGATGACGAGCAGTACTTC	TRBV28	TRBJ2-7	NA	TRBD2
CASSPMGDPDISQFF	TGTGCCAGCAGTCCAATGGGGGACCCTGACATCTCGCAGTTCTTC	TRBV27	TRBJ2-1	NA	NA
CASSYPGTEDWDF	TGTGCCAGCAGTTACCCAGGGACCGAGGATTGGGACTTC	TRBV6-5	TRBJ2-5	NA	NA
CASSLNYEQYF	TGTGCCAGCAGTTTGAACTACGAGCAGTACTTC	TRBV28	TRBJ2-7	NA	NA
CASSFEGPYEQYF	TGTGCCAGCAGTTTCGAGGGGCCCTACGAGCAGTACTTC	TRBV27	TRBJ2-7	NA	NA
CASSFDRVGTEAFF	TGTGCCAGCAGTTTCGACAGGGTAGGGACTGAAGCTTTCTTT	TRBV28	TRBJ1-1	NA	TRBD1
CASSIRGPGNTIYF	TGTGCCAGCAGTATCAGGGGGCCTGGAAACACCATATATTTT	TRBV27	TRBJ1-3	NA	TRBD1
CASSQWGVGGEQYF	TGCGCCAGCAGCCAATGGGGGGTAGGGGGCGAGCAGTACTTC	TRBV4-1	TRBJ2-7	NA	NA
CASSPSRSNEQYF	TGTGCCAGCAGCCCATCTCGGTCTAACGAGCAGTACTTC	TRBV28	TRBJ2-7	NA	NA
CASSFVDSYEQYF	TGTGCCAGCAGTTTTGTGGACTCCTACGAGCAGTACTTC	TRBV27	TRBJ2-7	NA	NA
CASSWGTSGTNEQFF	TGTGCCAGCAGCTGGGGCACTAGCGGGACTAATGAGCAGTTCTTC	TRBV5-4	TRBJ2-1	NA	TRBD2